This T cell receptor (beta chain) was captured by sequencing in a study of neoadjuvant anti-PD-1 for oral cavity cancer. Study overall: Non-progressing patients received a fourth nivolumab dose near day 43, then surgery on days 50-56.

V lost 5 bases and J 2 bases, leaving 7 bases between the germline ends. There are 13 residues in the CDR3. Looked up from germline, CDR1 is LNHDA and CDR2 is SQIVND (reference sequence). As to time point: after neoadjuvant nivolumab, at surgical resection. The repertoire was sequenced with immunoSEQ multiplex PCR; TCRdb's copy has only in-frame clones and lacks some. The repertoire holds about 8,000 clones, with 50% to 80% as singletons. This TCR came from a person aged 35 to 85 with oral cavity squamous cell carcinoma. This material consisted of PBMCs, taken after nivolumab (anti-PD-1) treatment. The chain employs TRBV19 and TRBJ1-5; D ambiguous. CDR3: CASSWAGNQPQHF. DNA of the CDR3: TGTGCCAGTAGTTGGGCAGGCAATCAGCCCCAGCATTTT.